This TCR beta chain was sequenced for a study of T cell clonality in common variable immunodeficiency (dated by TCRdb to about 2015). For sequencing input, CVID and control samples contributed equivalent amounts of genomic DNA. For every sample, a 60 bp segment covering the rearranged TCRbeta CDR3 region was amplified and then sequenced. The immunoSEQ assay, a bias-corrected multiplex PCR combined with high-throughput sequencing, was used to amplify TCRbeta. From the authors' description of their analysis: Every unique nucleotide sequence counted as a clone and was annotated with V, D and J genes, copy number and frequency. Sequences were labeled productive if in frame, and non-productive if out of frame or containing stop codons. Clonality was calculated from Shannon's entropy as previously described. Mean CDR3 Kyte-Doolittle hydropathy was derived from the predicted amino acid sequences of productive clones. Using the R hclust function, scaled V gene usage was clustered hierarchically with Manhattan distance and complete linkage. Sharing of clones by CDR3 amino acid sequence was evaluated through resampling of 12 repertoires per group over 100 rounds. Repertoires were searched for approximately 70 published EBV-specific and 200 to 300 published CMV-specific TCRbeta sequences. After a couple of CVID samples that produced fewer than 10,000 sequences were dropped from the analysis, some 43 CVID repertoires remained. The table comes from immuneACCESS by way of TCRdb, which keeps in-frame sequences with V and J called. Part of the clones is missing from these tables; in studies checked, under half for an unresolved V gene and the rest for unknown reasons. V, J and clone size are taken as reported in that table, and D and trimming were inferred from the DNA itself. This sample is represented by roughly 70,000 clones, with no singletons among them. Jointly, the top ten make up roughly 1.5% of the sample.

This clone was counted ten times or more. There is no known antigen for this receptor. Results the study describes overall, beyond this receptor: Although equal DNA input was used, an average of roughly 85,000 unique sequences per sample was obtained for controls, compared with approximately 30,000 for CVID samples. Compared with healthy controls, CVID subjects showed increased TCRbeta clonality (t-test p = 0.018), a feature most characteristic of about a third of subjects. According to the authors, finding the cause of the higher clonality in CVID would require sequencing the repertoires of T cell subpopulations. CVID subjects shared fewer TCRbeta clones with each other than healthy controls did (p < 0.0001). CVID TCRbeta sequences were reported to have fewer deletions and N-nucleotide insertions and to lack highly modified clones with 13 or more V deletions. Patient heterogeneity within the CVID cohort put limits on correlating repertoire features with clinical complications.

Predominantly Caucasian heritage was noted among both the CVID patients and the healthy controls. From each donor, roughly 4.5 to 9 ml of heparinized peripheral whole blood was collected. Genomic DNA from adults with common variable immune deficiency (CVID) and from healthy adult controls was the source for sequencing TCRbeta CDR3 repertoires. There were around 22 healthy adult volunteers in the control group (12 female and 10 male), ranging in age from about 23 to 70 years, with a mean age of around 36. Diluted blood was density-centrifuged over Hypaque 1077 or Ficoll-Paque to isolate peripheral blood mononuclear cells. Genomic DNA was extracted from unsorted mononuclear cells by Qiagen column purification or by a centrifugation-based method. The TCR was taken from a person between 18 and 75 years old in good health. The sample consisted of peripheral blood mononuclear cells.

The CDR3 DNA, read in part, is TGTGCCAGCAGTGCGCCTCTCAGATACAACACTGAA. Its translation is CASSAPLRYNTE. The CDR3 in its entirety is CASSAPLRYNTEAFF. Recombination joined TRBV6-1 with TRBJ1-1, with the D gene uncertain. Read coverage stops 3 residues before the CDR3 terminus; the germline J gene supplies the remainder. CDR1 is given as MNHNS and CDR2 as SASEGT, both from the germline V gene. Taken from cysteine to phenylalanine, the CDR3 has 15 residues. The DNA shown is the part of the CDR3 that was read: 36 bases, in frame from base 1. V is reduced by 4 bases and J by 2 bases, leaving a spacing of 14 bases between them.